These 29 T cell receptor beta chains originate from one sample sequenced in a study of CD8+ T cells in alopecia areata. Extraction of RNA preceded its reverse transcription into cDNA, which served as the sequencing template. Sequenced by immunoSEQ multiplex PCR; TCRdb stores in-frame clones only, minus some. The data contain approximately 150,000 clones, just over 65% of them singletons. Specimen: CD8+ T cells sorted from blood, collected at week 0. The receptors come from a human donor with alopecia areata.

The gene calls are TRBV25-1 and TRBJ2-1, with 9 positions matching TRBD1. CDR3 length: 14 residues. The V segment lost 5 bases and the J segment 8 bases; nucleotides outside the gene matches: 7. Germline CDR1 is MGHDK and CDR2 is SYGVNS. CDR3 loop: CASSYNRGRDEQFF. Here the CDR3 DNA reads TGTGCCAGCAGTTACAACAGGGGGCGCGATGAGCAGTTCTTC.

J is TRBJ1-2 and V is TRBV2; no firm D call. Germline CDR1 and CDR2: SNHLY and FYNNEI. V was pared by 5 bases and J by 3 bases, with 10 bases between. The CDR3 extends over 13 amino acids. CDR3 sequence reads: CASSSQDHYGYTF. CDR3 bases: TGTGCCAGCAGTTCCCAGGACCACTATGGCTACACCTTC.

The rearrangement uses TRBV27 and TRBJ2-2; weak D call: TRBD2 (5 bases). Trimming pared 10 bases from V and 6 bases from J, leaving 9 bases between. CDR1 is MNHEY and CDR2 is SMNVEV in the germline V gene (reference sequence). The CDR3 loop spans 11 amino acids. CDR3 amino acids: CATRGPGELFF. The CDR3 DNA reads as TGTGCCACCCGAGGGCCCGGGGAGCTGTTTTTT.

This chain's CDR3 is CAWKGGYTF. For the CDR3, the DNA is TGTGCCTGGAAGGGTGGCTACACCTTC. The rearrangement links TRBV30 to TRBJ1-2; no firm D call. The CDR3 is 9 amino acids. V dropped 4 bases and J dropped 7 bases, with 4 bases sitting between them. CDR1 GTSNPN and CDR2 SVGIG come from the germline V gene (reference sequence).

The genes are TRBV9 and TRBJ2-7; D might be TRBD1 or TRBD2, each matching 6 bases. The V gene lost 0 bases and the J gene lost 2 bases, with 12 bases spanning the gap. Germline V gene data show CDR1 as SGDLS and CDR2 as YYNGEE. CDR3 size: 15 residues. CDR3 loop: CASSVGGARTYEQYF. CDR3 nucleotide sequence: TGTGCCAGCAGCGTAGGGGGGGCCCGAACCTACGAGCAGTACTTC. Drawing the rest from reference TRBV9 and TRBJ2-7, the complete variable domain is DSGVTQTPKHLITATGQRVTLRCSPRSGDLSVYWYQQSLDQGLQFLIQYYNGEERAKGNILERFSAQQFPDLHSELNLSSLELGDSALYFCASSVGGARTYEQYFGPGTRLTVT.

The CDR3 region is CASSRETGFVDTEAFF. CDR3 coding DNA: TGTGCCAGCAGCCGGGAGACAGGGTTTGTGGACACTGAAGCTTTCTTT. The J gene is TRBJ1-1, the V gene TRBV4-2; 7 bases line up with TRBD1. Trimming at V came to 4 bases and at J to 3 bases, leaving 11 bases not matched to a gene. CDR1 is LGHNA, CDR2 YNFKEQ, per germline. The CDR3 sequence is 16 residues long.

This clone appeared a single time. The CDR3 DNA follows: TGTGCCAGCAGTTTAAGGGCGTCCTACGAGCAGTACTTC. This translates into CASSLRASYEQYF. V is TRBV27 and J is TRBJ2-7; D is uncertain. The V and J ends lost 2 bases and 1 base respectively, with 6 bases between them. From germline, CDR1 is MNHEY and CDR2 SMNVEV (reference sequence). CDR3 length: 13 amino acids.

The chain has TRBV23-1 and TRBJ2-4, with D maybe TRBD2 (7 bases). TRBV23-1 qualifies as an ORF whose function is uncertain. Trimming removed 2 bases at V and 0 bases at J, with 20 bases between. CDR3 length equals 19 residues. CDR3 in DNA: TGCGCCAGCAGTCAAGTCAGCGCCCCCCGGGGGGCAGCCAAAAACATTCAGTACTTC. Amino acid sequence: CASSQVSAPRGAAKNIQYF.

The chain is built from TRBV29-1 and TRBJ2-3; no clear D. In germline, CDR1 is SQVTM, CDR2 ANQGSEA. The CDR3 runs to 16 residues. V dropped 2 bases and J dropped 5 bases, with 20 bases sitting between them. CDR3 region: CSVETSRFADLDTQYF. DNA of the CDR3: TGCAGCGTTGAAACGAGTAGATTCGCGGATTTAGATACGCAGTATTTT.

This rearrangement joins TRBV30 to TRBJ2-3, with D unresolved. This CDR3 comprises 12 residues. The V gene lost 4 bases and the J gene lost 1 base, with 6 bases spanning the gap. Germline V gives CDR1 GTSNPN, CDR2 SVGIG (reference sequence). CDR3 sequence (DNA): TGTGCCTGGATACGGGGCACAGATACGCAGTATTTT. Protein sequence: CAWIRGTDTQYF. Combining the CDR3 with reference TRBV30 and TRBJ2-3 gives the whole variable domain SQTIHQWPATLVQPVGSPLSLECTVEGTSNPNLYWYRQAAGRGLQLLFYSVGIGQISSEVPQNLSASRPQDRQFILSSKKLLLSDSGFYLCAWIRGTDTQYFGPGTRLTVL.

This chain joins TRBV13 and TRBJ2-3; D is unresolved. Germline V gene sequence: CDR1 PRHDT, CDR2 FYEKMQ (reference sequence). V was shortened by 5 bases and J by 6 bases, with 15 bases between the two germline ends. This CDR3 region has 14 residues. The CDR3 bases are TGTGCCAGCAGCCCCCGGATCCGTTTGGATACGCAGTATTTT. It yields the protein CASSPRIRLDTQYF.

This CDR3 reads CSGTGLGQETQYF. The CDR3 DNA sequence: TGCAGCGGTACGGGACTAGGTCAAGAGACCCAGTACTTC. The V call is TRBV29-1, the J call TRBJ2-5, with TRBD2 matching over 8 bases. This CDR3 has 13 amino acids. Germline trimming cut 7 bases from V and 2 bases from J; bases unmatched to any gene: 6. The V gene's germline CDR1 is SQVTM and CDR2 ANQGSEA.

CDR3 sequence (DNA): TGCGCCAGCAGCTTGGACCTAGCGTATTCGAGGGAGACCCAGTACTTC. This sequence encodes CASSLDLAYSRETQYF. The chain links TRBV5-1 to TRBJ2-5, with D possibly TRBD2 on 6 matching bases. V dropped 0 bases and J dropped 5 bases, with 17 bases sitting between them. The CDR3 runs to 16 residues. From germline, CDR1 is SGHRS and CDR2 YFSETQ.

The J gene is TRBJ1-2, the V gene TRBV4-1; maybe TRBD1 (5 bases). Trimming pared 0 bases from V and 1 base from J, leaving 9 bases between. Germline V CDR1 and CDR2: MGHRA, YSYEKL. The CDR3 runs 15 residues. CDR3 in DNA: TGCGCCAGCAGCCAAGATTCTAGGGGTAACTATGGCTACACCTTC. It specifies CASSQDSRGNYGYTF.

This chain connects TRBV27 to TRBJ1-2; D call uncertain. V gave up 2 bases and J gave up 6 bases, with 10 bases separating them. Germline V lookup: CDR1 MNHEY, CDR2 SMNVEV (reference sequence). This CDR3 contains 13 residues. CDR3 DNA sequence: TGTGCCAGCAGTTTAGAGGCTGGAGATGGCTACACCTTC. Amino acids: CASSLEAGDGYTF.

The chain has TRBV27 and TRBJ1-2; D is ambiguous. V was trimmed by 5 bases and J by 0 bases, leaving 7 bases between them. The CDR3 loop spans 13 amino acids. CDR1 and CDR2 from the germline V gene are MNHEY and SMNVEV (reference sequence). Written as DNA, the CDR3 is TGTGCCAGCAGTGGTCCTCCTAACTATGGCTACACCTTC. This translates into CASSGPPNYGYTF.

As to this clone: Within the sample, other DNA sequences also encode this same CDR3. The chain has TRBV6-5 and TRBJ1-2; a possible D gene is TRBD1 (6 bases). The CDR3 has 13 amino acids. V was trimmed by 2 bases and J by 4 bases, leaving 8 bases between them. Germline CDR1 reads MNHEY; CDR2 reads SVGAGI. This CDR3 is CASSYTGSYGYTF. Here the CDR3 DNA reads TGTGCCAGCAGTTACACAGGGAGCTATGGCTACACCTTC.

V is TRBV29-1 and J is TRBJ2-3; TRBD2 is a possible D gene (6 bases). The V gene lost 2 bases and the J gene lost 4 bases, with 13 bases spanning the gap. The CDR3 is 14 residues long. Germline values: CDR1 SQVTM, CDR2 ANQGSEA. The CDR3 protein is CSVELGRRADTQYF. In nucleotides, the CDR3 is TGCAGCGTTGAACTAGGGAGGAGGGCAGATACGCAGTATTTT.

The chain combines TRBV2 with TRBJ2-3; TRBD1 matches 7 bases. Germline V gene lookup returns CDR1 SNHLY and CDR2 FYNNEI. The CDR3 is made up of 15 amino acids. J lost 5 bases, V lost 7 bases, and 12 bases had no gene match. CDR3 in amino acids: CASKGDSPRGDTQYF. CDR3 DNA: TGTGCCAGCAAGGGGGACAGTCCTCGAGGAGATACGCAGTATTTT.

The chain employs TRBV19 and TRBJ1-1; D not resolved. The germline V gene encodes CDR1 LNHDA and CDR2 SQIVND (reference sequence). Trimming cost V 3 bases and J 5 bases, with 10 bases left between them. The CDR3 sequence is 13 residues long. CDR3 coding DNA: TGTGCCAGTAGTATTGGGCTTGGGACTGAAGCTTTCTTT. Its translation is CASSIGLGTEAFF. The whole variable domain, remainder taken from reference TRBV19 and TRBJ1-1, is DGGITQSPKYLFRKEGQNVTLSCEQNLNHDAMYWYRQDPGQGLRLIYYSQIVNDFQKGDIAEGYSVSREKKESFPLTVTSAQKNPTAFYLCASSIGLGTEAFFGQGTRLTVV.

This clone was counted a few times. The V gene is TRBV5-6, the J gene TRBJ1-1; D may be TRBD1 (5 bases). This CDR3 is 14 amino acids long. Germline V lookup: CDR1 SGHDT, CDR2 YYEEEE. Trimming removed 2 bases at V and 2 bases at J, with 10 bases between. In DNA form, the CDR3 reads TGTGCCAGCAGCTTCGGGACCTATAACACTGAAGCTTTCTTT. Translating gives CASSFGTYNTEAFF.

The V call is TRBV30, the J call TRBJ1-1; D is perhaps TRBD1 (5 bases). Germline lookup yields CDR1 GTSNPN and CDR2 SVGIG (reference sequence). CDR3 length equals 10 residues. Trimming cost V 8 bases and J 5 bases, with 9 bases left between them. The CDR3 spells CAGTRTEAFF. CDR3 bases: TGTGCCGGGACCCGTACTGAAGCTTTCTTT.

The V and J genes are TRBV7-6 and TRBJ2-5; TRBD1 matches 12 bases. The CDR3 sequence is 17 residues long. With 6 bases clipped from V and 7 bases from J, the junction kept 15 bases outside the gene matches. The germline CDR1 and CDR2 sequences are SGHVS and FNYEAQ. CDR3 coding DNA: TGTGCCAGCAGACAACGCCCGGGACAGGGGGCTCTGGGGACCCAGTACTTC. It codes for CASRQRPGQGALGTQYF.

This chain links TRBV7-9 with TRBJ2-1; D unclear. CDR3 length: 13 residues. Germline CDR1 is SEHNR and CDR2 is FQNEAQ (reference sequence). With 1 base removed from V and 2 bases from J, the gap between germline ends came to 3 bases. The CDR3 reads CASSLVPYNEQFF. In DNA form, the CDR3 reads TGTGCCAGCAGCTTAGTACCCTACAATGAGCAGTTCTTC.

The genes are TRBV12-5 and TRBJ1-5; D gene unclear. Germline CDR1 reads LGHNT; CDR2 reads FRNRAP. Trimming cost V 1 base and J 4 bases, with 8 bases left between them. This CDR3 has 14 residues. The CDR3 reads CASGLGPGNQPQHF. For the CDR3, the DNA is TGTGCTAGTGGTTTGGGACCAGGTAATCAGCCCCAGCATTTT.

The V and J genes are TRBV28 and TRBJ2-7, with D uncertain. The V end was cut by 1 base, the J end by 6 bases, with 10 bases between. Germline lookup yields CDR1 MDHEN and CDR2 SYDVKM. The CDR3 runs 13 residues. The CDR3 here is CASSLSPKREQYF. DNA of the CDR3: TGTGCCAGCAGTTTATCGCCCAAGCGCGAGCAGTACTTC.

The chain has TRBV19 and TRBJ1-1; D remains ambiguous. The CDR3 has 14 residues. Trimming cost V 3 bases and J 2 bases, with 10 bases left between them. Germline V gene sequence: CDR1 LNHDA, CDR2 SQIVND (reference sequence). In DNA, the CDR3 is TGTGCCAGTAGTATTCGGGGTTACAACACTGAAGCTTTCTTT. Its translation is CASSIRGYNTEAFF. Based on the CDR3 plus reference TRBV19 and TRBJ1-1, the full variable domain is DGGITQSPKYLFRKEGQNVTLSCEQNLNHDAMYWYRQDPGQGLRLIYYSQIVNDFQKGDIAEGYSVSREKKESFPLTVTSAQKNPTAFYLCASSIRGYNTEAFFGQGTRLTVV.

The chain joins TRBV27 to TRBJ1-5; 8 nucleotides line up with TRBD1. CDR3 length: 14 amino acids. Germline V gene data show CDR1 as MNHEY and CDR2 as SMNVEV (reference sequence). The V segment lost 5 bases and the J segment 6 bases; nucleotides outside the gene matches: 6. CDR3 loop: CASSPGGTGQPQHF. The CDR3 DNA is TGTGCCAGCAGTCCAGGGGGCACGGGTCAGCCCCAGCATTTT.

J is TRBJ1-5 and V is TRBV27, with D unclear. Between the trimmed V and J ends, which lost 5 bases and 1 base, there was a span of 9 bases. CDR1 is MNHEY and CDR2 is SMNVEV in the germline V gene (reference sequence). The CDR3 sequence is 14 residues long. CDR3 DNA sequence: TGTGCCAGCAGTCCCGCACGAAGCAATCAGCCCCAGCATTTT. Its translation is CASSPARSNQPQHF.